One and the same sample provided the 12 T cell receptor beta chains below, sequenced in a study of patients and donors after allogeneic stem cell transplantation. TCRdb redid the calling of the RT-PCR reads with MiXCR, one entry per CDR3 protein. This repertoire shows about 110,000 distinct CDR3 sequences, around 36% found once; its top ten account for around 30%. The sequencing sample was made of blood, either unsorted or a sorted T cell fraction (not recorded which). The receptors shown here come from a human donor who was either an allogeneic HSCT recipient or a stem cell or donor lymphocyte infusion donor (not recorded which). It is not recorded whose cells these are; they may come from a transplant donor.

The V call is TRBV7-9, the J call TRBJ1-2; D unclear. CDR1 and CDR2 (germline): SEHNR, FQNEAQ (reference sequence). This CDR3 is built from 10 residues. Trimming left V 4 bases short and J 6 bases short, with 3 bases between. As DNA, the CDR3 is TGTGCCAGCAGCTCCAATGGCTACACCTTC. Its protein product is CASSSNGYTF.

The chain recombines TRBV5-1 with TRBJ2-7; D possibly corresponds to TRBD1 (5 bases). The V gene lost 0 bases and the J gene lost 4 bases, with 11 bases spanning the gap. Germline CDR1 reads SGHRS; CDR2 reads YFSETQ. The CDR3 covers 14 residues. CDR3 loop: CASSLVVRAYEQYF. The CDR3 nucleotides are TGCGCCAGCAGCTTGGTAGTCAGGGCGTACGAGCAGTACTTC.

This clonotype was picked up a small number of times. The chain recombines TRBV12-3 or TRBV12-4 with TRBJ2-1; a weak D match, TRBD2 (6 bases). V lost 1 base to trimming and J lost 9 bases, with 7 bases between them. The CDR3 totals 12 residues. CDR3 DNA: TGTGCCAGCAGTTTAGGGGGGGTTGAGCAGTTCTTC. Its protein product is CASSLGGVEQFF.

This clonotype occurred once. This chain links TRBV12-3 or TRBV12-4 with TRBJ1-1; D gene ambiguous. The CDR3 is made up of 13 amino acids. Trimming left V 6 bases short and J 5 bases short, with 13 bases between. In DNA form, the CDR3 reads TGTGCCAGCAGCCATGGATGGACGACTGAAGCTTTCTTT. Its protein product is CASSHGWTTEAFF.

This clonotype was seen a few times. The V gene is TRBV5-8, the J gene TRBJ1-5, with a weak D call TRBD1 (5 bases). The V end was cut by 1 base, the J end by 3 bases, with 8 bases between. CDR1 and CDR2 from the germline V gene are SGHTS and YDEGEE. This CDR3 is built from 14 residues. The CDR3 loop reads CASSLWGYNQPQHF. Here the CDR3 DNA reads TGTGCCAGCAGCTTGTGGGGCTACAATCAGCCCCAGCATTTT. The whole variable domain, remainder taken from reference TRBV5-8 and TRBJ1-5, is EAGVTQSPTHLIKTRGQQATLRCSPISGHTSVYWYQQALGLGLQFLLWYDEGEERNRGNFPPRFSGRQFPNYSSELNVNALELEDSALYLCASSLWGYNQPQHFGDGTRLSIL.

The gene calls are TRBV7-2 and TRBJ2-1; either TRBD1 or TRBD2 may fit D (6 bases each). CDR3 length equals 15 residues. Germline V CDR1 and CDR2: SGHTA, FQGNSA. Trimming took off 5 bases at V and 9 bases at J, with 20 bases between the two ends. The CDR3 region has the DNA TGTGCCAGCAGCCGGGACTCCCGGAGGGGGTCTGAGCAGTTCTTC. Its translation: CASSRDSRRGSEQFF.

This clonotype was detected a few times. V usage is TRBV12-3 or TRBV12-4 and J usage is TRBJ1-1; 9 bases fit TRBD1. With 6 bases clipped from V and 4 bases from J, the junction kept 6 bases outside the gene matches. The CDR3 length is 14 residues. This CDR3 is CASSPQTGGTEAFF. CDR3 bases: TGTGCCAGCAGCCCTCAGACAGGGGGCACTGAAGCTTTCTTT.

This clonotype was seen a handful of times. The rearrangement links TRBV4-2 to TRBJ1-1; 8 bases match TRBD1. The CDR3 length is 14 residues. The germline V gene has CDR1 LGHNA and CDR2 YNFKEQ. Trimming took 3 bases from V and 5 from J; bases not matched to a gene: 5. CDR3 in amino acids: CASSHGQGGTEAFF. Here the CDR3 DNA reads TGTGCCAGCAGCCACGGACAGGGTGGGACTGAAGCTTTCTTT.

This clonotype occurred a few times. V gene TRBV6-2 or TRBV6-3 combines with J gene TRBJ1-5; D gene uncertain. Germline V gene lookup returns CDR1 MNHEY and CDR2 SVGEGT. This CDR3 is 17 amino acids long. Trimming pared 8 bases from V and 0 bases from J, leaving 20 bases between. CDR3 DNA sequence: TGTGCCAGCGGAAGTATCCCCGCCTACTATAGCAATCAGCCCCAGCATTTT. It translates to CASGSIPAYYSNQPQHF.

The sample holds a few counts of this clonotype. J is TRBJ2-1 and V is TRBV4-2, with D maybe TRBD2 (6 bases). This CDR3 contains 14 residues. CDR1 LGHNA and CDR2 YNFKEQ come from the germline V gene. The V and J ends lost 4 bases and 4 bases respectively, with 11 bases between them. The CDR3 DNA reads TGTGCCAGCAGCCGTATCGGGACTTACAATGAGCAGTTCTTC. The encoded protein is CASSRIGTYNEQFF.

This clonotype turned up a few times. CDR3 in DNA: TGTGCCAGCAGTTACTATCCCGCGGGTATTATGAACACTGAAGCTTTCTTT. This sequence encodes CASSYYPAGIMNTEAFF. The genes are TRBV6-6 and TRBJ1-1; the D is unclear. V was clipped by 1 base and J by 0 bases, with 15 bases between them. CDR3 length equals 17 residues. Germline V CDR1 and CDR2: MNHNY, SVGAGI (reference sequence).

This clonotype was seen more than once but under ten times. The V call is TRBV18, the J call TRBJ1-1; the match to TRBD1 covers 8 bases. The CDR3 runs to 17 residues. Germline trimming cut 3 bases from V and 5 bases from J; bases unmatched to any gene: 14. Germline CDR1 and CDR2: KGHSH and LQKENI. The CDR3 DNA sequence: TGTGCCAGCTCACCCACCGGACCAGGGGGCGCTTGGACTGAAGCTTTCTTT. Its protein is CASSPTGPGGAWTEAFF.